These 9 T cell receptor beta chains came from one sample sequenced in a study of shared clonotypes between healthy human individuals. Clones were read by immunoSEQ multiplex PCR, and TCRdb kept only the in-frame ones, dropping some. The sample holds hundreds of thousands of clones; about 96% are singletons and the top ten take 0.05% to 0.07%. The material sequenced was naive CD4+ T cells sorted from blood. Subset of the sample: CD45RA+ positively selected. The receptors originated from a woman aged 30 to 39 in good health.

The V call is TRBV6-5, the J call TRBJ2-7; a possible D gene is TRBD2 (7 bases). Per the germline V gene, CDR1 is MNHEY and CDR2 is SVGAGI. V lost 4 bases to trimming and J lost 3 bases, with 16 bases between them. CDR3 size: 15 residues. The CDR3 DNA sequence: TGTGCCAGCAGTTCCCGGGGGGCGGGTAGCTACGAGCAGTACTTC. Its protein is CASSSRGAGSYEQYF.

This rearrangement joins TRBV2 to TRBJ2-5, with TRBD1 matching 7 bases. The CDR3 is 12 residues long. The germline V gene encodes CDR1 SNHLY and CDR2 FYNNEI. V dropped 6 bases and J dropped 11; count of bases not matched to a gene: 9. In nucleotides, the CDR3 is TGTGCCAGCAGCGACACAGGGGTAGAGCAGTACTTC. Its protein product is CASSDTGVEQYF. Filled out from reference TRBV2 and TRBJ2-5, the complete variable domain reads EPEVTQTPSHQVTQMGQEVILRCVPISNHLYFYWYRQILGQKVEFLVSFYNNEISEKSEIFDDQFSVERPDGSNFTLKIRSTKLEDSAMYFCASSDTGVEQYFGPGTRLLVL.

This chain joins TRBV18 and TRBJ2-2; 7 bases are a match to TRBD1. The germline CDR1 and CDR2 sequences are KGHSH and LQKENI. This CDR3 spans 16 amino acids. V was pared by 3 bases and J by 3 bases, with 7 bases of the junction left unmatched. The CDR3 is CASSPPQGPYTGELFF. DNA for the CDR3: TGTGCCAGCTCACCGCCACAGGGGCCCTACACCGGGGAGCTGTTTTTT.

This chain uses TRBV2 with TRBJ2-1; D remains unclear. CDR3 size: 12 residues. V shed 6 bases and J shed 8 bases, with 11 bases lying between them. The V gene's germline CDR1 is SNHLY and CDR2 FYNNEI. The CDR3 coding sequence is TGTGCCAGCAGGGTAGCAGGAGATGAGCAGTTCTTC. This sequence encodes CASRVAGDEQFF.

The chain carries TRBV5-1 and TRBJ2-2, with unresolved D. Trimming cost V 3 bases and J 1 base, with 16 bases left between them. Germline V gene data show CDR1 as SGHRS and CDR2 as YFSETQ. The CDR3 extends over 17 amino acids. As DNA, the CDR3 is TGCGCCAGCAGCTCCCGACCCGGCAGTTTGAACACCGGGGAGCTGTTTTTT. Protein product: CASSSRPGSLNTGELFF.

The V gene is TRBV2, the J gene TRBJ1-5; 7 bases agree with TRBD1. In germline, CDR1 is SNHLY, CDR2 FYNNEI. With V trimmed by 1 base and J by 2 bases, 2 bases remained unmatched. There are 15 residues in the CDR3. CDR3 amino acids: CASSEVRGGNQPQHF. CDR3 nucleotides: TGTGCCAGCAGTGAAGTCAGGGGGGGCAATCAGCCCCAGCATTTT.

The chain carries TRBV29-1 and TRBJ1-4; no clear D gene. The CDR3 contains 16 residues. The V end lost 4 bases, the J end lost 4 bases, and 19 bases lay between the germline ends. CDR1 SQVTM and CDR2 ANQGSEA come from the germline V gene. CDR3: CSVAGSGRENNEKLFF. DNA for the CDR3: TGCAGCGTTGCTGGGAGTGGTCGGGAGAATAATGAAAAACTGTTTTTT.

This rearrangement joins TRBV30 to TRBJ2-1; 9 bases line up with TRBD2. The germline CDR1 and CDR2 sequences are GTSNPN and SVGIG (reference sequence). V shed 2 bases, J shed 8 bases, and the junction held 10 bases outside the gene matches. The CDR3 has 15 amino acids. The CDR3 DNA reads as TGTGCCTGGAGTACCCAACTAGCGGGCTCGGATGAGCAGTTCTTC. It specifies CAWSTQLAGSDEQFF.

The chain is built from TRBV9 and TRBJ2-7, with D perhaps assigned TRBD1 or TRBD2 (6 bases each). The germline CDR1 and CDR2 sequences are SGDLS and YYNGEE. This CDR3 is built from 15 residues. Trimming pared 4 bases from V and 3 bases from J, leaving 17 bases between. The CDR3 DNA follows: TGTGCCAGCAGCCCTCGGGGGCTTAGGGACTACGAGCAGTACTTC. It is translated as CASSPRGLRDYEQYF.